These T cell receptor beta chains were read from a single sample in a study of blood T cell repertoires in COVID-19. Produced via immunoSEQ multiplex PCR; TCRdb's table is partial and in-frame only. Of about 520,000 clones in the sample, approximately 85% are singletons; the top ten hold more than 3%. The sample taken for sequencing was peripheral blood. These receptors were collected from a human donor in a cohort sampled during active COVID-19. CDR3s include the opening cysteine and the closing phenylalanine or tryptophan. The D gene is left open where the match is weak. Not all rows give a size; the values are once, few, many and, for expanded clones, a class.

D gene | J gene | V gene | clone size | CDR3 protein | CDR3 DNA
NA | TRBJ2-7 | TRBV28 | NA | CASSLSKGGASYEQYF | TGTGCCAGCAGTTTGTCAAAGGGCGGGGCGTCCTACGAGCAGTACTTC
NA | TRBJ2-7 | TRBV5-1 | few | CASSPSGLSYEQYF | TGCGCCAGCAGTCCGAGCGGCCTCTCCTACGAGCAGTACTTC
NA | TRBJ1-1 | TRBV18 | NA | CASSPRGGQNTEAFF | TGTGCCAGCTCGCCCCGGGGGGGGCAAAACACTGAAGCTTTCTTT
NA | TRBJ1-2 | TRBV12-3/TRBV12-4 | NA | CASNTGYYGYTF | TGTGCCAGCAATACAGGGTACTATGGCTACACCTTC
NA | TRBJ1-3 | TRBV7-2 | NA | CASSLTRQFLGNTIYF | TGTGCCAGCAGCTTAACGAGACAGTTTCTCGGAAACACCATATATTTT
TRBD1 | TRBJ1-4 | TRBV9 | few | CASSAPGTENEKLFF | TGTGCCAGCAGCGCCCCCGGGACAGAAAATGAAAAACTGTTTTTT
TRBD1 | TRBJ1-1 | TRBV19 | NA | CASRKGDRGNTEAFF | TGTGCCAGTAGAAAAGGGGACAGGGGGAACACTGAAGCTTTCTTT
NA | TRBJ1-5 | TRBV14 | NA | CASSRKVGAYSNQPQHF | TGTGCCAGCAGCCGAAAGGTGGGGGCTTATAGCAATCAGCCCCAGCATTTT
TRBD1 | TRBJ1-2 | TRBV6-5 | NA | CASSYSTGGSYGYTF | TGTGCCAGCAGTTACTCGACAGGGGGATCCTATGGCTACACCTTC
TRBD2 | TRBJ2-7 | TRBV7-2 | few | CASSRTSGARNEQYF | TGTGCCAGCAGCCGGACTAGCGGGGCTCGTAACGAGCAGTACTTC
TRBD1 | TRBJ1-2 | TRBV6-6 | NA | CASSGQGSGGYTF | TGTGCCAGCAGTGGACAGGGCTCAGGGGGCTACACCTTC
TRBD1 | TRBJ1-1 | TRBV30 | NA | CAWSFGQGKAFF | TGTGCCTGGAGCTTTGGACAGGGGAAAGCTTTCTTT
NA | TRBJ1-4 | TRBV4-3 | NA | CASSFQFATNEKLFF | TGCGCCAGCAGCTTCCAATTTGCAACTAATGAAAAACTGTTTTTT
TRBD1 | TRBJ1-1 | TRBV28 | few | CASTLSIGGLYTEAFF | TGTGCCAGCACCCTGTCAATAGGGGGCTTGTACACTGAAGCTTTCTTT
TRBD1 | TRBJ1-1 | TRBV6-5 | NA | CASSYPGTGPATEAFF | TGTGCCAGCAGTTACCCCGGGACAGGGCCGGCGACTGAAGCTTTCTTT
TRBD2 | TRBJ2-7 | TRBV5-6 | NA | CASSLWRFSSGTYEQYF | TGTGCCAGCAGCTTATGGAGGTTTTCTAGCGGAACTTACGAGCAGTACTTC
NA | TRBJ1-6 | TRBV29-1 | few | CSVQGTQGSPLHF | TGCAGCGTTCAGGGGACCCAAGGGTCACCCCTCCACTTT
NA | TRBJ2-7 | TRBV10-3 | NA | CAISEGGALSYEQYF | TGTGCCATCAGTGAGGGAGGAGCGCTCTCCTACGAGCAGTACTTC
TRBD2 | TRBJ2-7 | TRBV10-3 | NA | CAISGRERAYEQYF | TGTGCCATCAGTGGGCGGGAGAGGGCCTACGAGCAGTACTTC
TRBD1 | TRBJ1-1 | TRBV6-2/TRBV6-3 | NA | CASSYPDRGRVNTEAFF | TGTGCCAGCAGTTACCCGGACAGGGGGCGCGTGAACACTGAAGCTTTCTTT
NA | TRBJ1-1 | TRBV28 | few | CASRGGVATEAFF | TGTGCCAGCAGGGGGGGGGTTGCCACTGAAGCTTTCTTT
NA | TRBJ2-2 | TRBV30 | NA | CAWSVRSVGELFF | TGTGCCTGGAGTGTACGAAGCGTCGGGGAGCTGTTTTTT
TRBD1 | TRBJ1-5 | TRBV4-1 | few | CASSQVGQGMANQPQHF | TGCGCCAGCAGCCAGGTTGGACAGGGGATGGCCAATCAGCCCCAGCATTTT
NA | TRBJ2-1 | TRBV6-5 | NA | CASSYSTYNEQFF | TGTGCCAGCAGTTACTCAACTTACAATGAGCAGTTCTTC
TRBD2 | TRBJ2-2 | TRBV9 | NA | CASSVAVRGLAGATGELFF | TGTGCCAGCAGCGTAGCGGTGAGGGGACTAGCGGGAGCCACCGGGGAGCTGTTTTTT
TRBD1 | TRBJ1-2 | TRBV6-5 | NA | CASSYALPGGIYGYTF | TGTGCCAGCAGTTACGCCCTCCCAGGGGGCATCTATGGCTACACCTTC
NA | TRBJ1-2 | TRBV27 | NA | CASSLSEGLGYTF | TGTGCCAGCAGTTTATCTGAGGGCCTTGGCTACACCTTC
NA | TRBJ2-5 | TRBV7-2 | NA | CASSHSGSQETQYF | TGTGCCAGCAGCCATAGTGGGAGCCAAGAGACCCAGTACTTC
TRBD1 | TRBJ1-5 | TRBV9 | many | CASSVGGQGMQPQHF | TGTGCCAGCAGCGTAGGGGGACAGGGTATGCAGCCCCAGCATTTT
NA | TRBJ1-2 | TRBV28 | NA | CASQYQGHGYTF | TGTGCCAGCCAATACCAGGGCCATGGCTACACCTTC
NA | TRBJ2-7 | TRBV6-5 | NA | CASSYSPGPYEQYF | TGTGCCAGCAGTTACTCTCCGGGTCCTTACGAGCAGTACTTC
NA | TRBJ1-1 | TRBV9 | NA | CASSGALGGAEAFF | TGTGCCAGCAGCGGGGCGCTTGGGGGCGCTGAAGCTTTCTTT
TRBD1 | TRBJ1-2 | TRBV12-3/TRBV12-4 | NA | CASSWGQGNGYTF | TGTGCCAGCAGCTGGGGACAGGGGAATGGCTACACCTTC
TRBD2 | TRBJ2-7 | TRBV9 | NA | CASSVEGAGGREQYF | TGTGCCAGCAGCGTAGAAGGAGCGGGAGGGCGCGAGCAGTACTTC
NA | TRBJ2-3 | TRBV12-3/TRBV12-4 | NA | CASSPEGPDTQYF | TGTGCCAGCAGCCCAGAGGGCCCAGATACGCAGTATTTT
TRBD2 | TRBJ2-3 | TRBV18 | NA | CASSPSGTSGRDTQYF | TGTGCCAGCTCACCATCCGGGACTAGCGGGAGAGATACGCAGTATTTT
NA | TRBJ2-2 | TRBV7-3 | NA | CASSLGRAGTGELFF | TGTGCCAGCAGCCTCGGCAGGGCCGGCACCGGGGAGCTGTTTTTT
NA | TRBJ1-1 | TRBV24-1 | many | CATSDLQDRGKYSAEAFF | TGTGCCACCAGTGATTTGCAGGATAGGGGGAAATATAGTGCTGAAGCTTTCTTT
NA | TRBJ2-1 | TRBV9 | NA | CASSPRESPPWGLENEQFF | TGTGCCAGCAGCCCCCGAGAGTCCCCCCCCTGGGGCTTAGAGAATGAGCAGTTCTTC
NA | TRBJ1-4 | TRBV30 | NA | CAWRSSGASEKLFF | TGTGCCTGGAGATCCTCTGGGGCAAGTGAAAAACTGTTTTTT
TRBD1 | TRBJ2-3 | TRBV10-2 | NA | CASLDRASTDTQYF | TGCGCCAGCCTGGACAGGGCGAGCACAGATACGCAGTATTTT
NA | TRBJ2-1 | TRBV7-8 | NA | CASSLRFLPPSSYNEQFF | TGTGCCAGCAGCTTGCGGTTTTTGCCCCCGAGCTCCTACAATGAGCAGTTCTTC
TRBD1 | TRBJ1-1 | TRBV29-1 | once | CSSGTGRGTEAFF | TGCAGTTCGGGGACAGGGCGGGGGACTGAAGCTTTCTTT
TRBD1 | TRBJ1-3 | TRBV5-8 | once | CASSRPGQGIGNTIYF | TGTGCCAGCAGCCGTCCGGGACAGGGAATTGGAAACACCATATATTTT
NA | TRBJ2-1 | TRBV12-5 | NA | CASGLDRGLSSYNEQFF | TGTGCTAGTGGTTTAGACCGCGGACTAAGCTCCTACAATGAGCAGTTCTTC
TRBD1 | TRBJ2-7 | TRBV28 | NA | CASSSPGQGPREQYF | TGTGCCAGCAGTTCACCGGGACAGGGGCCGCGCGAGCAGTACTTC
NA | TRBJ1-3 | TRBV6-5 | NA | CASSYNPRNTGNTIYF | TGTGCCAGCAGTTATAATCCCCGAAACACTGGAAACACCATATATTTT
TRBD1 | TRBJ1-1 | TRBV25-1 | once | CASSLTGVNTEAFF | TGTGCCAGCAGTTTGACAGGGGTGAACACTGAAGCTTTCTTT
NA | TRBJ1-5 | TRBV18 | NA | CASSPPGEGQPQHF | TGTGCCAGCTCACCACCAGGGGAAGGTCAGCCCCAGCATTTT
TRBD2 | TRBJ2-7 | TRBV5-1 | NA | CASRAGVGYEQYF | TGCGCCAGCAGGGCGGGAGTTGGTTACGAGCAGTACTTC
TRBD1 | TRBJ2-2 | TRBV28 | NA | CATRAGTGDTGELFF | TGTGCCACCAGAGCCGGGACAGGAGACACCGGGGAGCTGTTTTTT
NA | TRBJ2-4 | TRBV11-2 | NA | CASSFGLRPGENIQYF | TGTGCCAGCAGCTTTGGGTTGCGGCCCGGGGAAAACATTCAGTACTTC
NA | TRBJ2-1 | TRBV24-1 | NA | CATRKGGTQFF | TGTGCCACCAGGAAGGGGGGGACGCAGTTCTTC
NA | TRBJ1-3 | TRBV27 | NA | CASSFPRISGNTIYF | TGTGCCAGCAGTTTTCCGAGGATCTCTGGAAACACCATATATTTT
NA | TRBJ1-1 | TRBV3-1/TRBV3-2 | NA | CASNLGVNTEAFF | TGTGCCAGCAACCTAGGGGTGAACACTGAAGCTTTCTTT
NA | TRBJ2-5 | TRBV5-1 | NA | CASSYLTTQETQYF | TGCGCCAGCAGCTACCTGACAACTCAAGAGACCCAGTACTTC
NA | TRBJ1-1 | TRBV6-2/TRBV6-3 | NA | CASSPTARNTEAFF | TGTGCCAGCAGTCCGACAGCGCGCAACACTGAAGCTTTCTTT
NA | TRBJ2-2 | TRBV29-1 | NA | CSVGSDGELFF | TGCAGCGTTGGTTCAGACGGGGAGCTGTTTTTT
TRBD1 | TRBJ1-6 | TRBV6-5 | NA | CASTSSGTENSPLHF | TGTGCCAGCACCTCATCCGGGACAGAGAATTCACCCCTCCACTTT